This T cell receptor (beta chain) stems from a study of blood T cell repertoires in COVID-19. Sequencing used immunoSEQ multiplex PCR; TCRdb keeps in-frame clones, though not all of them. The sample includes roughly 32,000 clones, approximately 90% of them seen just once. V lost 2 bases and J lost 0, with 6 bases in between. Germline-derived CDR1 and CDR2 are SGHNT and YYREEE (reference sequence). The CDR3 covers 14 residues. This clone is a singleton in its sample. The sequence derives from a man aged 50 or older with active or convalescent COVID-19. This sequence joins TRBV5-4 and TRBJ1-3, with TRBD1 as a possible D gene (5 bases). The material sequenced was peripheral blood. CDR3 coding DNA: TGTGCCAGCAGCTTAGACAGCTCTGGAAACACCATATATTTT. Its protein is CASSLDSSGNTIYF.